This T cell receptor (beta chain) was identified in a study of prognosis after radiotherapy for stage I lung cancer (dated by TCRdb to the early 2020s). About the study as a whole: Between early 2018 and 2019, over 15 patients with stage I NSCLC were enrolled in Nanjing, China. After SBRT, distant metastases developed in about 20% of the 19 patients at a median of about seven months, while the remaining 15 patients had no significant progression. Squamous cell carcinoma histology was identified in over five patients, and adenocarcinoma histology was identified in about twelve patients. SBRT was not combined with any concurrent therapy in any patient. The cohort comprised more than ten men and several women with a median age of 74.5 years, ranging from about 50 to 85 years. Enrolled patients comprised approximately 14 with newly diagnosed primary stage I lung tumors and several with oligometastatic NSCLC after surgical resection of the primary tumor. For each of the 20 or so patients, one blood sample was taken before SBRT and one after, so the study sequenced about 40 samples in total. SBRT was given in 3 to 5 fractions with a biologically effective dose of at least 100 Gy, using image-guided IMRT or VMAT. Every patient was deemed medically inoperable, roughly twelve because of comorbidities and more than 5 because they refused surgery. This study profiled peripheral blood TCR beta repertoires from stage I NSCLC patients before and after stereotactic body radiotherapy and linked the repertoires to distant failure.

This clonotype is judged medium-sized (0.01 to 0.1%). Its antigen has not been determined. It has no much larger one-base neighbor in the sample; base qualities were not kept. Spanning cysteine to phenylalanine, the CDR3 consists of 16 amino acids. Of the read, only the CDR3 DNA is kept; its 48 bases are in frame from base 1. The germline V gene sets CDR1 to SGHVS and CDR2 to FQNEAQ. Germline trimming: 1 base from V, 4 bases from J; junction bases outside gene matches: 3. The TCR beta CDR3 region was amplified from genomic DNA by two rounds of multiplex PCR. The first PCR round used primers specific to each TRBV and TRBJ gene, and the primer sequences were filed in Chinese patent CN105087789A. Universal primers were used in the second PCR round. The Roche High Pure PCR Template Preparation Kit was used to extract genomic DNA from frozen PBMCs. Libraries were sequenced paired-end with 151 bp reads on an Illumina HiSeq 3000. Per the source publication's procedure: CutAdapt was used to discard raw reads that did not contain the multiplex PCR primer sequences. Using PEAR, the high-quality paired reads were merged into contigs. TRB V, D and J gene segments were assigned to each contig with MiXCR by alignment to reference sequences. CDR3 sequences were clustered by base quality and sequence similarity to remove sequencing errors. Shannon entropy, normalized by the natural log of the productive TCR sequence number, served as the measure of diversity. To get clonality, Shannon entropy was divided by the natural log of the number of unique clonotypes, and that result was subtracted from one. The Youden index of ROC curves was used to select progression-free survival cut-offs for repertoire metrics, and analyses were performed in R 3.5.3. TCRdb took the public reads, trimmed them with fastp at Q25, ran MiXCR for clone calling and kept in-frame beta chains. Identical CDR3 protein sequences are pooled into one entry, listed with their most common genes and DNA. Here the V and J calls rest on TCRdb's processing, not on the authors' analysis. This sample is represented by roughly 14,000 distinct CDR3 sequences; about a third of them were singletons. The ten largest clones capture approximately 25% of the sample.

No patient had a history of other malignancies or prior chemotherapy or radiotherapy, and all had node-negative disease on CT and PET/CT. Around 6 milliliters of peripheral venous blood were drawn into EDTA tubes at each of two time points. PBMCs were isolated by Ficoll-Paque Plus density-gradient centrifugation. Right after collection, samples were kept at -80 degrees C until analysis. What the authors observed across the whole study: Differences in TRBV and TRBJ usage frequencies by metastasis status were reportedly observed in two V genes at baseline and in several V and two J genes after SBRT. The study was limited by its small cohort and short follow-up, and the findings require independent validation. No determination of tumor specificity was made for expanded TCR clones. All reported P values were unadjusted for multiple comparisons. Post-SBRT Shannon entropy and its change from baseline were lower in patients who developed distant metastases; baseline Shannon entropy was not associated with metastases. Unique TCR clone counts fell after SBRT (median approximately 9,900 before versus about 7,400 after; Wilcoxon paired P=0.011).

This specimen was PBMCs, taken before or after stereotactic body radiation therapy (not recorded which). This receptor was taken from a donor older than 45 with non-small cell lung cancer. The chain is encoded by TRBV7-8 joined to TRBJ2-1, and 11 junctional nucleotides match TRBD2. The CDR3 in this case is CASSLVLAGGYNEQFF. The DNA sequence is given as TGTGCCAGCAGCTTAGTTTTAGCGGGAGGGTACAATGAGCAGTTCTTC.